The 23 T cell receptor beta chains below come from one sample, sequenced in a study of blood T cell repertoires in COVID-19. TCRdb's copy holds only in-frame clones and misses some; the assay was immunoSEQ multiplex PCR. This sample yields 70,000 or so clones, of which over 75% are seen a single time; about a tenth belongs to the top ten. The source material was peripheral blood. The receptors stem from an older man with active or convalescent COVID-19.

The CDR3 here is CASSFLFVRDSSGNTIYF. CDR3 coding DNA: TGTGCCAGCAGTTTTTTATTTGTGCGGGACAGCTCTGGAAACACCATATATTTT. The J gene is TRBJ1-3, the V gene TRBV28; 7 bases map to TRBD1. This CDR3 is built from 18 residues. Germline V gene sequence: CDR1 MDHEN, CDR2 SYDVKM. J gave up 0 bases and V 3 bases, and 11 bases lay outside the gene matches. The entire variable domain, with the rest obtained from reference TRBV28 and TRBJ1-3, is as follows: DVKVTQSSRYLVKRTGEKVFLECVQDMDHENMFWYRQDPGLGLRLIYFSYDVKMKEKGDIPEGYSVSREKKERFSLILESASTNQTSMYLCASSFLFVRDSSGNTIYFGEGSWLTVV.

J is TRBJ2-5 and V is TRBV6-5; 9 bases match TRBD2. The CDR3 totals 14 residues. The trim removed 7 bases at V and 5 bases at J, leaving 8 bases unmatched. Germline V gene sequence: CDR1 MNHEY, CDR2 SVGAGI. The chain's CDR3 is CASTLAGRMETQYF. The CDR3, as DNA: TGTGCCAGCACGCTAGCGGGACGTATGGAGACCCAGTACTTC.

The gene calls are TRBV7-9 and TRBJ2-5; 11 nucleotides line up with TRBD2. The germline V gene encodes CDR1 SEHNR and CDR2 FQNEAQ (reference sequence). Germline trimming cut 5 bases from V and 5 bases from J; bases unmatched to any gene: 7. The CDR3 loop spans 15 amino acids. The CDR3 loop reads CASSHGTSGGETQYF. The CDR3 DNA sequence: TGTGCCAGCAGCCATGGGACTAGCGGAGGGGAGACCCAGTACTTC.

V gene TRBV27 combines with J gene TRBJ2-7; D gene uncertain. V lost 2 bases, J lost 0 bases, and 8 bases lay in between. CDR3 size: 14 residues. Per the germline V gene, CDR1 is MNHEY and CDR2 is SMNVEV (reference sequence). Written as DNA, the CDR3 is TGTGCCAGCAGTTTAAATCCCCGCTCCTACGAGCAGTACTTC. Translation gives CASSLNPRSYEQYF.

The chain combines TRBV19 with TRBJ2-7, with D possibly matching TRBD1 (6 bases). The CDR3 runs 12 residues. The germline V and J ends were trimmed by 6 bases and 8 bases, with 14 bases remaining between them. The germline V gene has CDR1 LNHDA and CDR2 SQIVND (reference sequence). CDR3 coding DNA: TGTGCCAGTAGCAACAGGGAGCCTAAGCAGTACTTC. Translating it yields CASSNREPKQYF. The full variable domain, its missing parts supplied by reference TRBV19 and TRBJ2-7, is DGGITQSPKYLFRKEGQNVTLSCEQNLNHDAMYWYRQDPGQGLRLIYYSQIVNDFQKGDIAEGYSVSREKKESFPLTVTSAQKNPTAFYLCASSNREPKQYFGPGTRLTVT.

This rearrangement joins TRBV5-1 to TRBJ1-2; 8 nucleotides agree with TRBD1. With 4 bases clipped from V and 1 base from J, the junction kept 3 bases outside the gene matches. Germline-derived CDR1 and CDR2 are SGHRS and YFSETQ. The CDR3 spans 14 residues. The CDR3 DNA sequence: TGCGCCAGCAGCGACGGACAGGGTAACTATGGCTACACCTTC. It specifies CASSDGQGNYGYTF.

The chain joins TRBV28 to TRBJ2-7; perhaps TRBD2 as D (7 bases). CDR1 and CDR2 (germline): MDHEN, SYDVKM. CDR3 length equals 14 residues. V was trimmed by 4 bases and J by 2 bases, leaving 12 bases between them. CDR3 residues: CASSWGGQAYEQYF. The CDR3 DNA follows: TGTGCCAGCAGTTGGGGGGGACAAGCCTACGAGCAGTACTTC.

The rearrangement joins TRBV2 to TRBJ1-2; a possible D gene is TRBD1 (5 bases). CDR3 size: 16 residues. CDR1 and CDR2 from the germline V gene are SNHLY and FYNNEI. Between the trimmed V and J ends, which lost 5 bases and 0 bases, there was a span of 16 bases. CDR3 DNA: TGTGCCAGCAGTCCGCTCGAACAGGTTCCTAACTATGGCTACACCTTC. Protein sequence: CASSPLEQVPNYGYTF.

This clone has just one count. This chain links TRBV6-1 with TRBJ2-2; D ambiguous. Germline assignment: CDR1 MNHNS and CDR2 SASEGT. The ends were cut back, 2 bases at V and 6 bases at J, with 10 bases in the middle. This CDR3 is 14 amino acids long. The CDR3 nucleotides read TGTGCCAGCAGTGAATTGTTACGGGCCGGGGAGCTGTTTTTT. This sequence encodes CASSELLRAGELFF.

CDR3 DNA sequence: TGTGCCAGCAGCTCGACAGGGACAGGAAACACCATATATTTT. Residues: CASSSTGTGNTIYF. This chain joins TRBV3-1 (or the pseudogene TRBV3-2) and TRBJ1-3, with 7 bases lining up with TRBD1. With 5 bases clipped from V and 4 bases from J, the junction kept 5 bases outside the gene matches. CDR3 length: 14 amino acids. From germline, CDR1 is LGHDT and CDR2 YNNKEL (reference sequence).

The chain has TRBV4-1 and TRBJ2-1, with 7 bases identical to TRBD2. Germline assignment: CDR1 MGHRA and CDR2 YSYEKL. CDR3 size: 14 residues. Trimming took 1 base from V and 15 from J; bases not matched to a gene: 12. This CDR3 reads CASSQAALAANRFF. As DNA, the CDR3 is TGCGCCAGCAGCCAAGCGGCCCTAGCGGCCAATCGGTTCTTC.

The CDR3 spells CAISENIGGYGYTF. In DNA, the CDR3 is TGTGCCATCAGTGAGAACATTGGCGGCTATGGCTACACCTTC. The J gene is TRBJ1-2, the V gene TRBV10-3; D is unresolved. Trimming removed 2 bases at V and 4 bases at J, with 11 bases between. There are 14 residues in the CDR3. CDR1 ENHRY and CDR2 SYGVKD come from the germline V gene.

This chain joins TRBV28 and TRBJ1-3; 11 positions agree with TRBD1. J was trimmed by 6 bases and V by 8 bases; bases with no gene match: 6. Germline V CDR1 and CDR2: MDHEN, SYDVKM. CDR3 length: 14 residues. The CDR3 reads CASRPGQGANTIYF. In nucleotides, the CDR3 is TGTGCCAGCCGCCCAGGACAGGGGGCAAACACCATATATTTT.

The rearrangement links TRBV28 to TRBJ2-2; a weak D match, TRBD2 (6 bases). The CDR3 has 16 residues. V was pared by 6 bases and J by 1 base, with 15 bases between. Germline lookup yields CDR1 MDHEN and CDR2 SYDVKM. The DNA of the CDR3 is TGTGCCAGCAGCTCGGAGGGGCAGGGGAACACCGGGGAGCTGTTTTTT. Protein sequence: CASSSEGQGNTGELFF.

CDR3 DNA: TGCGCCAGCAGCCGGGACAGGGGGTCCTACGAGCAGTACTTC. Translation: CASSRDRGSYEQYF. The V gene is TRBV4-1, the J gene TRBJ2-7; 11 nucleotides match TRBD1. CDR1 and CDR2 (germline): MGHRA, YSYEKL. The CDR3 is 14 amino acids. V lost 4 bases to trimming and J lost 1 base; unmatched junction nucleotides: 0.

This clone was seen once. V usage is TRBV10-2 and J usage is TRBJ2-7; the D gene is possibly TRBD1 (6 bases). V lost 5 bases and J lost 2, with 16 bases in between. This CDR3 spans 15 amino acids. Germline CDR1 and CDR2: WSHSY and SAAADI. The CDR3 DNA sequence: TGCGCCAGCAGTACCACAGGGTTCCCACCCTACGAGCAGTACTTC. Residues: CASSTTGFPPYEQYF.

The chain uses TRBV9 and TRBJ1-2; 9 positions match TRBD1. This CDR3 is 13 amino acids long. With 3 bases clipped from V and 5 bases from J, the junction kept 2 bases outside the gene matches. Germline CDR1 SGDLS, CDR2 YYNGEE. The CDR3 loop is CASSEGQGYGYTF. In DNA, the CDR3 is TGTGCCAGCAGCGAAGGACAGGGGTATGGCTACACCTTC.

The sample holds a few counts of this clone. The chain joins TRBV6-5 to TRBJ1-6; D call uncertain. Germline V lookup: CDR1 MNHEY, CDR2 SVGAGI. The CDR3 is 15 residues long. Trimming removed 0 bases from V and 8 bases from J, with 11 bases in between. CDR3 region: CASSYSRTGDSPLHF. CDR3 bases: TGTGCCAGCAGTTACTCGAGGACTGGGGATTCACCCCTCCACTTT.

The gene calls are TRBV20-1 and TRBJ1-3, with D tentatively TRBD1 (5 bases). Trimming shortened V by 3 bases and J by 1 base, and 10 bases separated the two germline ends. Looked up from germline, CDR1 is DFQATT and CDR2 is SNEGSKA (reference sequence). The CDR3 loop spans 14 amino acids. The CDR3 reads CSASLQGSGNTIYF. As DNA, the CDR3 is TGCAGTGCTAGTCTTCAGGGATCTGGAAACACCATATATTTT.

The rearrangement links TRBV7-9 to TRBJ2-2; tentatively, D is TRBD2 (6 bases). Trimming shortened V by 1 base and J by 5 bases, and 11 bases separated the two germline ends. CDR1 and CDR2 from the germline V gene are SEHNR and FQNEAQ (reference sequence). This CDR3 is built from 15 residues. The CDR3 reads CASSLGLVGTGELFF. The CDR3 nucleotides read TGTGCCAGCAGCTTAGGACTAGTTGGAACCGGGGAGCTGTTTTTT.

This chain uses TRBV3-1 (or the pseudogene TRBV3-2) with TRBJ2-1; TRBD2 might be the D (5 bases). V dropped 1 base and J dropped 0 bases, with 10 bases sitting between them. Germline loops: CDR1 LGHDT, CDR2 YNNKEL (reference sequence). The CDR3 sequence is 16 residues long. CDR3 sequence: CASSQVVGSSYNEQFF. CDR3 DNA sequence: TGTGCCAGCAGCCAAGTCGTAGGGAGCTCCTACAATGAGCAGTTCTTC.

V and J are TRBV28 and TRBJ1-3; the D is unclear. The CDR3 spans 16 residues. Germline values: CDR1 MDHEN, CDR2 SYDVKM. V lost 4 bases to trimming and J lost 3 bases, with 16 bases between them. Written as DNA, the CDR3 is TGTGCCAGCAGTTCCCCGGGAGGGATTAGTGGAAACACCATATATTTT. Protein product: CASSSPGGISGNTIYF.

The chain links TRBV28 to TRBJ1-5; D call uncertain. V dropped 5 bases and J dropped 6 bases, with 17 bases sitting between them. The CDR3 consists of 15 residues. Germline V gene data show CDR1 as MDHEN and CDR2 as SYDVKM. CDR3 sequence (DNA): TGTGCCAGCAGTCACGCCCTTAGTACGGGTCAGCCCCAGCATTTT. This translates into CASSHALSTGQPQHF.